Described below is a single T cell receptor beta chain sequence and its context. The target antigen is unknown. The entry originates in a study of cytomegalovirus exposure and HLA in healthy donors. General study findings and limits: Near-uniform donor sequencing depth was presumed by presence/absence analyses.

CDR1 and CDR2 (germline): SEHNR, FQNEAQ (reference sequence). The CDR3 consists of 16 residues. V lost 5 bases and J lost 2; bases outside the gene matches: 4. Primers: 60 Vbeta forward and 13 Jbeta reverse. Sequencing was performed with immunoSEQ multiplex PCR; in TCRdb, only in-frame clones are kept and a portion is missing. The data hold about 140,000 clones, with just under 85% observed a single time. The rearrangement uses TRBV7-9 and TRBJ2-3; 13 bases fit TRBD2. Input material: PBMCs. This clonotype originated in a woman aged 55 to 70 in good health and CMV-seropositive. The CDR3 reads CASSLGLAGVTDTQYF. In DNA, the CDR3 is TGTGCCAGCAGCCTCGGACTAGCGGGGGTCACAGATACGCAGTATTTT.